One sample yielded the 32 T cell receptor beta chains listed below, sequenced in a study of T cells in localized non-small cell lung cancer. Repertoires were generated with immunoSEQ multiplex PCR, while TCRdb's copy carries only in-frame clones and drops some. This sample carries about 1,400 clones, 25% to 40% of them seen once, and the ten largest clones take 17%. Sequences were derived from lung tumor tissue, sampled before any cancer treatment. The receptors originated from a man aged 35 to 69 with stage II lung adenocarcinoma.

This clone was seen only a few times. V and J are TRBV6-4 and TRBJ2-2; D remains unclear. CDR1 MRHNA and CDR2 SNTAGT come from the germline V gene. Between the trimmed V and J ends, which lost 0 bases and 4 bases, there was a span of 3 bases. The CDR3 runs to 13 residues. The CDR3 is CASSDSGTGELFF. The CDR3 DNA follows: TGTGCCAGCAGTGACTCGGGCACCGGGGAGCTGTTTTTT.

This clone was seen once. V gene TRBV11-3 combines with J gene TRBJ1-4, with 7 bases identical to TRBD1. The CDR3 spans 15 residues. Germline values: CDR1 SGHNT, CDR2 YENEEA. Losses at the gene ends were 4 bases for V and 5 bases for J; bases not matched to a gene: 7. CDR3 sequence reads: CASSSFRGGNEKLFF. The CDR3 region has the DNA TGTGCCAGCAGCTCCTTCAGGGGGGGGAATGAAAAACTGTTTTTT.

This clone showed up just a few times. This chain links TRBV19 with TRBJ1-4; D is undetermined. The CDR3 contains 13 residues. Germline V gives CDR1 LNHDA, CDR2 SQIVND (reference sequence). V was trimmed by 10 bases and J by 3 bases, leaving 12 bases between them. CDR3 amino acids: CATHRTANEKLFF. CDR3 bases: TGTGCCACACACCGGACGGCTAATGAAAAACTGTTTTTT.

This chain links TRBV18 with TRBJ1-1; 8 bases line up with TRBD1. Trimming cost V 3 bases and J 5 bases; bases outside gene matches: 5. Germline lookup yields CDR1 KGHSH and CDR2 LQKENI. The CDR3 is made up of 14 amino acids. CDR3 region: CASSPTGGRTEAFF. In DNA, the CDR3 is TGTGCCAGCTCACCCACAGGGGGGAGGACTGAAGCTTTCTTT. The entire variable domain, with the rest obtained from reference TRBV18 and TRBJ1-1, is as follows: NAGVMQNPRHLVRRRGQEARLRCSPMKGHSHVYWYRQLPEEGLKFMVYLQKENIIDESGMPKERFSAEFPKEGPSILRIQQVVRGDSAAYFCASSPTGGRTEAFFGQGTRLTVV.

A few counts support this clone. In DNA form, the CDR3 reads TGTGCCAGCAGGGGACAGGCCCTGGTCCGCGATACGCAGTATTTT. It codes for CASRGQALVRDTQYF. The chain uses TRBV6-8 and TRBJ2-3; 8 nucleotides align to TRBD1. Germline V lookup: CDR1 MNHGY, CDR2 SAAAGT. This CDR3 has 15 amino acids. V dropped 6 bases and J dropped 6; count of bases not matched to a gene: 11.

The table lists this clone with a few counts. The gene calls are TRBV30 and TRBJ2-1; D is ambiguous. V dropped 0 bases and J dropped 1 base, with 13 bases sitting between them. Looked up from germline, CDR1 is GTSNPN and CDR2 is SVGIG (reference sequence). The CDR3 runs to 16 residues. CDR3 DNA sequence: TGTGCCTGGAGTGTACAGAATGAAGGGTCCTACAATGAGCAGTTCTTC. Translated, it gives CAWSVQNEGSYNEQFF.

This clone came up a few times. V gene TRBV11-3 combines with J gene TRBJ2-1; possibly TRBD1 for D (6 bases). This CDR3 has 14 residues. V lost 6 bases, J lost 5 bases, and 14 bases lay in between. Germline V CDR1 and CDR2: SGHNT, YENEEA. CDR3 in DNA: TGTGCCAGCAGTCAGGGGCAGGCAAACAATGAGCAGTTCTTC. Amino acid sequence: CASSQGQANNEQFF.

This clone was seen a few times. This chain links TRBV7-5 with TRBJ2-2; whether TRBD2, the table's D call, matches the DNA was not checked. TRBV7-5 has pseudogene status. This CDR3 is built from 14 residues. This CDR3 is CASSLDFNTGELFF. The CDR3, as DNA: TGTGCCAGCAGCTTAGACTTCAACACCGGGGAGCTGTTTTTT.

This clone was counted a few times. The chain recombines TRBV18 with TRBJ2-1; TRBD2 aligns across 14 bases. This CDR3 has 18 residues. V was clipped by 3 bases and J by 6 bases; unmatched bases: 10. Germline CDR1 and CDR2: KGHSH and LQKENI. The CDR3 coding sequence is TGTGCCAGCTCACCGACACGAGGGACTAGCGGGAGAACCAATGAGCAGTTCTTC. Its translation is CASSPTRGTSGRTNEQFF.

There are a few counts of this clone. The chain couples TRBV9 to TRBJ2-7; the D gene could be TRBD1 or TRBD2 (6 bases each). This CDR3 is 17 amino acids long. Germline V CDR1 and CDR2: SGDLS, YYNGEE. Trimming removed 5 bases from V and 0 bases from J, with 21 bases in between. DNA for the CDR3: TGTGCCAGCAGTCAAAGGACTACAGGGCCTAGCTCCTACGAGCAGTACTTC. Encoded protein: CASSQRTTGPSSYEQYF.

The rearrangement uses TRBV18 and TRBJ2-1, with 9 bases that match TRBD2. The CDR3 is made up of 15 amino acids. The germline V gene has CDR1 KGHSH and CDR2 LQKENI. V trimming: 0 bases; J trimming: 8 bases; junction bases outside the gene matches: 5. The CDR3 bases are TGTGCCAGCTCACCACCTAGCGGGAGTAAGGATGAGCAGTTCTTC. Residues: CASSPPSGSKDEQFF.

This clone showed up just a few times. The DNA of the CDR3 is TGTGCCAGCAGCCAAGATATCCCCACAACTAATGAAAAACTGTTTTTT. This sequence encodes CASSQDIPTTNEKLFF. V is TRBV7-7 and J is TRBJ1-4; D gene unclear. Trimming took 5 bases from V and 0 from J, leaving 13 bases between them. Germline CDR1 is SSHAT and CDR2 is FNYEAQ (reference sequence). CDR3 length: 16 amino acids.

The rearrangement joins TRBV18 to TRBJ2-7; 14 bases line up with TRBD2. The germline V gene encodes CDR1 KGHSH and CDR2 LQKENI. With V trimmed by 3 bases and J by 5 bases, 0 bases remained unmatched. This CDR3 comprises 14 residues. As DNA, the CDR3 is TGTGCCAGCTCACCGGGACTAGCGGGAGACGAGCAGTACTTC. The encoded protein is CASSPGLAGDEQYF. Full variable domain (missing parts from reference TRBV18 and TRBJ2-7): NAGVMQNPRHLVRRRGQEARLRCSPMKGHSHVYWYRQLPEEGLKFMVYLQKENIIDESGMPKERFSAEFPKEGPSILRIQQVVRGDSAAYFCASSPGLAGDEQYFGPGTRLTVT.

About this clone itself: The sample carries other DNA sequences with the same CDR3. The chain has TRBV18 and TRBJ2-3; D might be TRBD2 (6 bases). CDR1 is KGHSH and CDR2 is LQKENI in the germline V gene. This CDR3 contains 16 residues. Trimming took off 0 bases at V and 2 bases at J, with 12 bases between the two ends. This CDR3 is CASSPPNRRDTDTQYF. CDR3 DNA: TGTGCCAGCTCACCACCGAACAGGCGGGACACAGATACGCAGTATTTT.

This clone was picked up one time. The gene calls are TRBV19 and TRBJ2-4; a possible D gene is TRBD2 (6 bases). The CDR3 length is 13 residues. Germline CDR1 and CDR2: LNHDA and SQIVND (reference sequence). Trimming stripped 5 bases from V and 7 bases from J, with 12 bases between. The CDR3 sequence: CASSEVAGNIQYF. The CDR3 DNA follows: TGTGCCAGTAGTGAGGTCGCGGGGAACATTCAGTACTTC.

The chain has TRBV19 and TRBJ1-5, with 9 nucleotides matching TRBD1. Losses at the gene ends were 9 bases for V and 8 bases for J; bases not matched to a gene: 11. The CDR3 is 14 residues long. Germline V lookup: CDR1 LNHDA, CDR2 SQIVND (reference sequence). This CDR3 is CASRDRASSEPQHF. The CDR3 nucleotides are TGTGCCAGCCGGGACAGGGCGAGCAGTGAGCCCCAGCATTTT.

By share, this clone counts as medium-sized. J is TRBJ2-1 and V is TRBV11-3; D is tentatively TRBD1 or TRBD2 (5 bases each). Germline CDR1 and CDR2: SGHNT and YENEEA. The germline V and J ends were trimmed by 3 bases and 2 bases, with 23 bases remaining between them. This CDR3 spans 19 amino acids. In DNA, the CDR3 is TGTGCCAGCAGCTTGTCAGCCGGGTTTAGTGGGACCCCCTACAATGAGCAGTTCTTC. It encodes CASSLSAGFSGTPYNEQFF.

This clone was recorded a few times. The V and J genes are TRBV5-1 and TRBJ2-1; 10 bases fit TRBD2. This CDR3 comprises 14 residues. Trimming at V came to 2 bases and at J to 9 bases, leaving 5 bases not matched to a gene. The germline V gene encodes CDR1 SGHRS and CDR2 YFSETQ. The CDR3 loop reads CASSLASGRGEQFF. The DNA for the CDR3 is TGCGCCAGCAGCTTAGCTAGCGGGAGAGGTGAGCAGTTCTTC.

The chain uses TRBV6-8 and TRBJ2-4; no definite D call. CDR3 length equals 14 residues. Germline CDR1 and CDR2: MNHGY and SAAAGT. V lost 4 bases and J 0 bases, leaving 7 bases between the germline ends. The chain's CDR3 is CASSSSIAKNIQYF. In nucleotides, the CDR3 is TGTGCCAGCAGTTCCAGTATAGCCAAAAACATTCAGTACTTC.

This clone is deemed medium-sized (0.01 to 0.1%). This chain uses TRBV6-8 with TRBJ2-1, with 11 bases identical to TRBD2. V was clipped by 2 bases and J by 0 bases; unmatched bases: 6. Germline V gene data show CDR1 as MNHGY and CDR2 as SAAAGT. This CDR3 has 18 amino acids. Here the CDR3 reads CASSYGTSGSNSYNEQFF. The CDR3 nucleotides read TGTGCCAGCAGTTACGGGACTAGCGGAAGTAACTCCTACAATGAGCAGTTCTTC.

The chain joins TRBV14 to TRBJ1-4; 7 bases match TRBD1. V dropped 0 bases and J dropped 7; count of bases not matched to a gene: 5. This CDR3 is 15 amino acids long. Per germline, CDR1 SGHDN and CDR2 FVKESK. For the CDR3, the DNA is TGTGCCAGCAGCCAAGAGGGACAGCTTGGTGAAAAACTGTTTTTT. As protein: CASSQEGQLGEKLFF.

The chain employs TRBV19 and TRBJ1-1; possible D gene TRBD1, 5 bases. The CDR3 consists of 15 residues. CDR1 and CDR2 from the germline V gene are LNHDA and SQIVND (reference sequence). Trimming cost V 5 bases and J 5 bases, with 18 bases left between them. CDR3 region: CASSPNRLSGTEAFF. In DNA, the CDR3 is TGTGCCAGTAGTCCTAACAGGTTGTCGGGGACTGAAGCTTTCTTT.

By share of the sample, this clone is large (0.1 to 1%). This chain joins TRBV11-3 and TRBJ1-1; D is ambiguous. Germline lookup yields CDR1 SGHNT and CDR2 YENEEA. The CDR3 has 15 residues. V lost 3 bases and J 1 base, leaving 12 bases between the germline ends. The CDR3: CASSFTPDGNTEAFF. The DNA for the CDR3 is TGTGCCAGCAGCTTCACTCCGGACGGGAACACTGAAGCTTTCTTT.

The chain has TRBV18 and TRBJ1-2, with TRBD1 matching over 8 bases. This CDR3 has 15 amino acids. Germline CDR1 KGHSH, CDR2 LQKENI. The V segment lost 1 base and the J segment 6 bases; nucleotides outside the gene matches: 7. This CDR3 reads CASSPRGQDADGYTF. The CDR3 DNA follows: TGTGCCAGCTCACCACGGGGACAGGACGCGGATGGCTACACCTTC. The entire variable domain, with the rest obtained from reference TRBV18 and TRBJ1-2, is as follows: NAGVMQNPRHLVRRRGQEARLRCSPMKGHSHVYWYRQLPEEGLKFMVYLQKENIIDESGMPKERFSAEFPKEGPSILRIQQVVRGDSAAYFCASSPRGQDADGYTFGSGTRLTVV.

This clone was counted between two and nine times. The rearrangement links TRBV9 to TRBJ1-2, with a tentative D call TRBD1 (6 bases). The V gene lost 5 bases and the J gene lost 0 bases, with 8 bases spanning the gap. CDR1 and CDR2 from the germline V gene are SGDLS and YYNGEE. CDR3 size: 13 residues. CDR3 sequence reads: CASRAGANYGYTF. CDR3 in DNA: TGTGCCAGCAGAGCAGGGGCTAACTATGGCTACACCTTC.

This clone was seen more than once but under ten times. The chain couples TRBV2 to TRBJ2-5; D unresolved. Germline V gene data show CDR1 as SNHLY and CDR2 as FYNNEI. The CDR3 is made up of 13 amino acids. The V end was cut by 7 bases, the J end by 4 bases, with 13 bases between. This CDR3 reads CASNVGVVETQYF. As DNA, the CDR3 is TGTGCCAGCAATGTTGGGGTTGTAGAGACCCAGTACTTC. Variable domain in full (rest from reference TRBV2 and TRBJ2-5): EPEVTQTPSHQVTQMGQEVILRCVPISNHLYFYWYRQILGQKVEFLVSFYNNEISEKSEIFDDQFSVERPDGSNFTLKIRSTKLEDSAMYFCASNVGVVETQYFGPGTRLLVL.

This clone ranks as large. This chain links TRBV28 with TRBJ2-1; D is unresolved. Germline V lookup: CDR1 MDHEN, CDR2 SYDVKM. V lost 3 bases and J 5 bases, leaving 11 bases between the germline ends. The CDR3 is 14 amino acids. The CDR3 sequence: CASSFRFQDNEQFF. CDR3 nucleotide sequence: TGTGCCAGCAGTTTCCGCTTTCAAGACAATGAGCAGTTCTTC.

This clone is medium-sized in the sample. This sequence joins TRBV11-3 and TRBJ1-3, with D perhaps matching TRBD1 (5 bases). Trimming pared 3 bases from V and 7 bases from J, leaving 16 bases between. Germline CDR1 and CDR2: SGHNT and YENEEA. This CDR3 comprises 15 residues. The DNA of the CDR3 is TGTGCCAGCAGCTTTTCGGGGTGGAGGGACAACACCATATATTTT. It yields the protein CASSFSGWRDNTIYF.

The chain joins TRBV19 to TRBJ1-3; D gene uncertain. The germline V and J ends were trimmed by 2 bases and 0 bases, with 8 bases remaining between them. Germline CDR1 and CDR2: LNHDA and SQIVND (reference sequence). This CDR3 has 15 amino acids. The CDR3: CASSIPGLSGNTIYF. In DNA form, the CDR3 reads TGTGCCAGTAGTATACCCGGACTCTCTGGAAACACCATATATTTT.

This chain links TRBV6-8 with TRBJ1-1; tentative D call: TRBD1 (6 bases). V was shortened by 6 bases and J by 1 base, with 9 bases between the two germline ends. Germline CDR1 is MNHGY and CDR2 is SAAAGT. The CDR3 has 13 amino acids. The CDR3 here is CASSRTENTEAFF. The CDR3 DNA is TGTGCCAGCAGCAGGACAGAGAACACTGAAGCTTTCTTT.

The chain has TRBV6-8 and TRBJ1-3; D is unresolved. This CDR3 has 15 amino acids. Trimming left V 7 bases short and J 0 bases short, with 13 bases between. CDR1 MNHGY and CDR2 SAAAGT come from the germline V gene. The CDR3 reads CASISSMSSGNTIYF. CDR3 sequence (DNA): TGTGCCAGCATATCTTCAATGAGCTCTGGAAACACCATATATTTT.

The chain recombines TRBV5-1 with TRBJ1-1; D gene ambiguous. This CDR3 is built from 14 residues. The V gene lost 2 bases and the J gene lost 1 base, with 9 bases spanning the gap. CDR1 is SGHRS, CDR2 YFSETQ, per germline. For the CDR3, the DNA is TGCGCCAGCAGCTTACATAATCGGAACACTGAAGCTTTCTTT. Residues: CASSLHNRNTEAFF.